Below, 27 T cell receptor beta chains from the same sample are listed, as sequenced in a study of blood T cell repertoires in COVID-19. Method: immunoSEQ multiplex PCR; TCRdb's copy keeps in-frame clones and lacks some. The sample holds 250,000 to 350,000 clones, roughly 87% seen once. Sequenced: peripheral blood. These receptors originate from a woman aged 50 to 65 who had recovered from COVID-19.

This rearrangement joins TRBV2 to TRBJ2-4; 10 bases map to TRBD1. The trim removed 6 bases at V and 2 bases at J, leaving 10 bases unmatched. The CDR3 has 17 residues. Per germline, CDR1 SNHLY and CDR2 FYNNEI. CDR3 DNA sequence: TGTGCCAGCAGCTCGACAGGGGGCGCTTCGTCCAAAAACATTCAGTACTTC. It codes for CASSSTGGASSKNIQYF.

The chain uses TRBV6-5 and TRBJ2-7; perhaps TRBD2 as D (6 bases). V shed 8 bases and J shed 3 bases, with 11 bases lying between them. The CDR3 contains 12 residues. Germline values: CDR1 MNHEY, CDR2 SVGAGI. CDR3 residues: CASGGNVYEQYF. In DNA form, the CDR3 reads TGTGCCAGCGGGGGGAATGTCTACGAGCAGTACTTC.

V is TRBV5-1 and J is TRBJ1-3; D gene ambiguous. This CDR3 contains 15 residues. CDR1 and CDR2 from the germline V gene are SGHRS and YFSETQ. The ends were cut back, 3 bases at V and 8 bases at J, with 18 bases in the middle. CDR3 amino acids: CASSSGLTTSDTIYF. CDR3 in DNA: TGCGCCAGCAGCTCGGGTCTAACCACGTCGGACACCATATATTTT.

The J gene is TRBJ1-2, the V gene TRBV7-9; D unclear. Deletions cut 5 bases from V and 6 bases from J, with 13 bases between. Germline V gene lookup returns CDR1 SEHNR and CDR2 FQNEAQ (reference sequence). The CDR3 is made up of 13 amino acids. The CDR3 DNA is TGTGCCAGCAGCCGCCCGACAACGGATGGCTACACCTTC. It encodes CASSRPTTDGYTF.

The chain uses TRBV5-1 and TRBJ1-1, with TRBD1 as a possible D gene (5 bases). This CDR3 is 14 amino acids long. Trimming removed 1 base at V and 3 bases at J, with 10 bases between. Germline CDR1 and CDR2: SGHRS and YFSETQ. This chain's CDR3 is CASSLQGFDTEAFF. DNA of the CDR3: TGCGCCAGCAGCTTGCAGGGTTTCGACACTGAAGCTTTCTTT.

The gene calls are TRBV11-2 and TRBJ2-2, with a weak D call TRBD2 (5 bases). Germline lookup yields CDR1 SGHAT and CDR2 FQNNGV. The V end was cut by 4 bases, the J end by 0 bases, with 18 bases between. The CDR3 is made up of 18 amino acids. The CDR3 coding sequence is TGTGCCAGCAGCTATAGGCGGGTCACGAGCGCGAACACCGGGGAGCTGTTTTTT. This translates into CASSYRRVTSANTGELFF.

This clone was detected many times. The rearrangement links TRBV6-1 to TRBJ2-5; D gene uncertain. The CDR3 totals 11 residues. Germline values: CDR1 MNHNS, CDR2 SASEGT. V lost 2 bases, J lost 5 bases, and 3 bases lay in between. The CDR3 DNA reads as TGTGCCAGCAGTGAATCTGAGACCCAGTACTTC. Its translation: CASSESETQYF.

This clone was counted once. J is TRBJ2-1 and V is TRBV6-2 or TRBV6-3; TRBD2 matches at 9 bases. J gave up 15 bases and V 4 bases, and 7 bases lay outside the gene matches. Germline CDR1 is MNHEY and CDR2 is SVGEGT. The CDR3 is 12 residues long. DNA of the CDR3: TGTGCCAGCAGTTCCCGACTAGCGGTAGGGTTCTTC. Its protein is CASSSRLAVGFF.

The V call is TRBV28, the J call TRBJ2-3, with 8 bases identical to TRBD1. Germline CDR1 is MDHEN and CDR2 is SYDVKM. The junction had 7 bases not matched to a gene; V was cut back by 5 bases and J by 3 bases. The CDR3 contains 15 residues. The CDR3 loop reads CASSPPGGRTDTQYF. DNA of the CDR3: TGTGCCAGCAGTCCCCCAGGGGGCAGGACAGATACGCAGTATTTT.

The chain recombines TRBV5-4 with TRBJ2-1, with 12 bases identical to TRBD2. Germline V CDR1 and CDR2: SGHNT, YYREEE (reference sequence). The CDR3 extends over 20 amino acids. V lost 7 bases, J lost 5 bases, and 22 bases stayed unmatched. CDR3 amino acids: CASFLKGAATSGGHHNEQFF. DNA for the CDR3: TGTGCCAGCTTCTTGAAAGGGGCAGCTACTAGCGGGGGGCATCACAATGAGCAGTTCTTC.

The V call is TRBV4-2, the J call TRBJ1-1; perhaps TRBD1 as D (5 bases). Trimming stripped 0 bases from V and 3 bases from J, with 8 bases between. The CDR3 sequence is 14 residues long. The V gene's germline CDR1 is LGHNA and CDR2 YNFKEQ. CDR3 DNA sequence: TGTGCCAGCAGCCAAGATGGGGGGGACACTGAAGCTTTCTTT. It translates to CASSQDGGDTEAFF.

CDR3 in DNA: TGTGCCTGGGGAGAGGACAGGAGGGCCTATGGCTACACCTTC. It encodes CAWGEDRRAYGYTF. The V gene is TRBV30, the J gene TRBJ1-2; TRBD1 agrees at 7 bases. The CDR3 loop spans 14 amino acids. Germline CDR1 GTSNPN, CDR2 SVGIG (reference sequence). Unmatched junction bases numbered 10, after V lost 5 bases and J lost 4 bases.

This chain links TRBV6-2 or TRBV6-3 with TRBJ2-7, with D possibly being TRBD1 (6 bases). Trimming took off 6 bases at V and 3 bases at J, with 12 bases between the two ends. Germline V CDR1 and CDR2: MNHEY, SVGEGT. This CDR3 is 13 amino acids long. Here the CDR3 DNA reads TGTGCCAGCAGCCACAAACAGGGCTACGAGCAGTACTTC. Translated, it gives CASSHKQGYEQYF.

This chain connects TRBV30 to TRBJ1-5; D possibly corresponds to TRBD1 (5 bases). The germline V and J ends were trimmed by 1 base and 5 bases, with 9 bases remaining between them. The CDR3 contains 13 residues. The V gene's germline CDR1 is GTSNPN and CDR2 SVGIG (reference sequence). Written as DNA, the CDR3 is TGTGCCTGGAGTGGCAGGGAAGATCAGCCCCAGCATTTT. It translates to CAWSGREDQPQHF. Using reference TRBV30 and TRBJ1-5 for the parts outside the CDR3, the full variable domain is SQTIHQWPATLVQPVGSPLSLECTVEGTSNPNLYWYRQAAGRGLQLLFYSVGIGQISSEVPQNLSASRPQDRQFILSSKKLLLSDSGFYLCAWSGREDQPQHFGDGTRLSIL.

The chain carries TRBV2 and TRBJ1-1; D is uncertain. V was shortened by 4 bases and J by 0 bases, with 18 bases between the two germline ends. The CDR3 loop spans 17 amino acids. Per germline, CDR1 SNHLY and CDR2 FYNNEI. DNA for the CDR3: TGTGCCAGCAGTGGAGATTTACCTCAAGCCGTGAACACTGAAGCTTTCTTT. It is translated as CASSGDLPQAVNTEAFF. The full variable domain, rest sourced from reference TRBV2 and TRBJ1-1, is EPEVTQTPSHQVTQMGQEVILRCVPISNHLYFYWYRQILGQKVEFLVSFYNNEISEKSEIFDDQFSVERPDGSNFTLKIRSTKLEDSAMYFCASSGDLPQAVNTEAFFGQGTRLTVV.

The V gene is TRBV19, the J gene TRBJ2-2; 7 bases line up with TRBD1. Per the germline V gene, CDR1 is LNHDA and CDR2 is SQIVND (reference sequence). V trimming: 6 bases; J trimming: 1 base; junction bases outside the gene matches: 5. CDR3 length: 15 residues. As DNA, the CDR3 is TGTGCCAGTAGATCCGGGACAGTGAACACCGGGGAGCTGTTTTTT. Its protein is CASRSGTVNTGELFF.

V gene TRBV15 combines with J gene TRBJ1-1; D possibly corresponds to TRBD1 (5 bases). The CDR3 contains 14 residues. Germline loops: CDR1 LNHNV, CDR2 YYDKDF (reference sequence). V gave up 3 bases and J gave up 10 bases, with 18 bases separating them. For the CDR3, the DNA is TGTGCCACCAGCAGGGGCCAAACAGGCCCAGGAGCTTTCTTT. This encodes CATSRGQTGPGAFF.

Here the CDR3 reads CASGLGERPAYGYTF. Written as DNA, the CDR3 is TGTGCTAGTGGTTTGGGGGAGAGGCCGGCCTATGGCTACACCTTC. The chain joins TRBV12-5 to TRBJ1-2; no clear D gene. The CDR3 covers 15 residues. Germline assignment: CDR1 LGHNT and CDR2 FRNRAP. V lost 1 base, J lost 4 bases, and 13 bases lay in between.

The chain has TRBV30 and TRBJ1-4; D is perhaps TRBD1 (5 bases). With 4 bases removed from V and 8 bases from J, the gap between germline ends came to 11 bases. Germline loops: CDR1 GTSNPN, CDR2 SVGIG (reference sequence). CDR3 length: 12 residues. Here the CDR3 DNA reads TGTGCCTGGATGGGGCCGGAGGAAAAACTGTTTTTT. It is translated as CAWMGPEEKLFF.

J is TRBJ1-1 and V is TRBV30; tentatively, D is TRBD1 (6 bases). The CDR3 extends over 15 amino acids. Looked up from germline, CDR1 is GTSNPN and CDR2 is SVGIG (reference sequence). Deletions cut 2 bases from V and 4 bases from J, with 17 bases between. The CDR3: CAWSLRTQGGTEAFF. CDR3 DNA sequence: TGTGCCTGGAGTCTAAGGACCCAAGGGGGCACTGAAGCTTTCTTT.

The rearrangement links TRBV19 to TRBJ1-1; D may be TRBD1 (6 bases). Trimming stripped 6 bases from V and 3 bases from J, with 8 bases between. The CDR3 runs 12 residues. CDR1 is LNHDA, CDR2 SQIVND, per germline (reference sequence). The CDR3 bases are TGTGCCAGTAGCTGGACAGACACTGAAGCTTTCTTT. The encoded protein is CASSWTDTEAFF.

The rearrangement joins TRBV5-4 to TRBJ1-4, with D possibly TRBD1 on 5 matching bases. V lost 4 bases and J 2 bases, leaving 12 bases between the germline ends. This CDR3 has 15 residues. Germline CDR1 SGHNT, CDR2 YYREEE (reference sequence). CDR3 amino acids: CASSVGVATNEKLFF. CDR3 DNA: TGTGCCAGCAGCGTGGGGGTAGCTACTAATGAAAAACTGTTTTTT.

V usage is TRBV20-1 and J usage is TRBJ2-1; TRBD2 matches 9 bases. The CDR3 totals 14 residues. Germline trimming cut 6 bases from V and 2 bases from J; bases unmatched to any gene: 5. The germline CDR1 and CDR2 sequences are DFQATT and SNEGSKA (reference sequence). CDR3 bases: TGCAGTGCCAGTATAGCGGGAGCCTACAATGAGCAGTTCTTC. Residues: CSASIAGAYNEQFF.

The chain couples TRBV7-3 to TRBJ2-1; D is possibly TRBD2 (6 bases). Trimming left V 4 bases short and J 2 bases short, with 15 bases between. The CDR3 is made up of 16 amino acids. CDR1 and CDR2 (germline): SGHTA, FQGTGA. CDR3 bases: TGTGCCAGCAGCTCTGGGCGGGGCGGGACCTACAATGAGCAGTTCTTC. As protein: CASSSGRGGTYNEQFF. Based on the CDR3 plus reference TRBV7-3 and TRBJ2-1, the full variable domain is GAGVSQTPSNKVTEKGKYVELRCDPISGHTALYWYRQSLGQGPEFLIYFQGTGAADDSGLPNDRFFAVRPEGSVSTLKIQRTERGDSAVYLCASSSGRGGTYNEQFFGPGTRLTVL.

The genes are TRBV13 and TRBJ2-7, with 13 bases lining up with TRBD2. J was trimmed by 0 bases and V by 5 bases; bases with no gene match: 13. Per germline, CDR1 PRHDT and CDR2 FYEKMQ (reference sequence). This CDR3 contains 19 residues. The CDR3, as DNA: TGTGCCAGCAGCACGCAACGGGGACTAGCGGGAATCAACTCCTACGAGCAGTACTTC. Its translation: CASSTQRGLAGINSYEQYF.

The V call is TRBV24-1, the J call TRBJ1-1; D call uncertain. The CDR3 spans 15 residues. CDR1 and CDR2 (germline): KGHDR, SFDVKD. Trimming stripped 7 bases from V and 5 bases from J, with 19 bases between. CDR3 DNA: TGTGCCACCAGGCAGAACGGGCCGAGCGGTACTGAAGCTTTCTTT. As protein: CATRQNGPSGTEAFF.

This chain joins TRBV11-2 and TRBJ1-6; D may be TRBD1 (6 bases). Trimming cost V 4 bases and J 7 bases, with 17 bases left between them. Germline values: CDR1 SGHAT, CDR2 FQNNGV. The CDR3 spans 16 residues. CDR3 loop: CASSYTRGTRNSPLHF. The CDR3 nucleotides are TGTGCCAGCAGCTATACGCGGGGGACACGGAATTCACCCCTCCACTTT.